Each of the 13 T cell receptor beta chains below was sequenced from the same sample in a study of T-cell memory formation after mild COVID-19. A single record per CDR3 protein comes from TCRdb applying MiXCR to the 5' RACE reads. The sample gives about 190,000 distinct CDR3 sequences, around 18% of which show up once; 2.4% is in the top ten. The sample comprised PBMCs or a T cell subset sorted from them (not recorded which). The receptors originated from an adult woman who had mild COVID-19 (a few samples of this study predate the infection). Cell type and time point are not known.

The table lists this clonotype with a count of one. As DNA, the CDR3 is TGCAGGGCCCCGGCTGGGCGAAACTATGGCTACACCTTC. This translates into CRAPAGRNYGYTF. V and J are TRBV20-1 and TRBJ1-2; D is uncertain. CDR3 length: 13 residues. Germline V CDR1 and CDR2: DFQATT, SNEGSKA (reference sequence).

This clonotype was counted between two and nine times. The J gene is TRBJ1-1, the V gene TRBV11-3, with D uncertain. V lost 5 bases and J lost 1, with 11 bases in between. CDR3 length equals 14 residues. CDR1 is SGHNT and CDR2 is YENEEA in the germline V gene. CDR3 protein: CASSKGRGNTEAFF. Written as DNA, the CDR3 is TGTGCCAGCAGCAAGGGTCGGGGGAACACTGAAGCTTTCTTT.

The genes are TRBV6-1 and TRBJ2-6; the match to TRBD1 covers 7 bases. Germline V gene lookup returns CDR1 MNHNS and CDR2 SASEGT. V lost 5 bases and J lost 2; bases outside the gene matches: 3. This CDR3 spans 15 amino acids. The CDR3 loop is CASSHQGAGANVLTF. In nucleotides, the CDR3 is TGTGCCAGCAGTCACCAGGGGGCTGGGGCCAACGTCCTGACTTTC.

This chain joins TRBV7-2 and TRBJ2-7, with TRBD2 as a possible D gene (5 bases). The V and J ends lost 5 bases and 5 bases respectively, with 10 bases between them. Germline V gene sequence: CDR1 SGHTA, CDR2 FQGNSA. The CDR3 contains 12 residues. The CDR3, as DNA: TGTGCCAGCAGCCCCCGGGGTCACGAGCAGTACTTC. As protein: CASSPRGHEQYF.

The chain links TRBV4-1 to TRBJ2-5; 9 bases fit TRBD1. The germline V gene encodes CDR1 MGHRA and CDR2 YSYEKL. The CDR3 is made up of 14 amino acids. V lost 4 bases to trimming and J lost 5 bases; unmatched junction nucleotides: 5. The CDR3 region is CASSPDRGKETQYF. The CDR3 DNA is TGCGCCAGCAGCCCGGACAGGGGAAAGGAGACCCAGTACTTC.

The chain employs TRBV24-1 and TRBJ2-1; D uncertain. Germline-derived CDR1 and CDR2 are KGHDR and SFDVKD. V was trimmed by 0 bases and J by 12 bases, leaving 14 bases between them. The length of the CDR3 is 14 residues. The CDR3 DNA follows: TGTGCCACCAGTGATTTGGGCAGAGTCTGGGGGCAGTTCTTC. It codes for CATSDLGRVWGQFF.

The chain is built from TRBV7-9 and TRBJ2-3; TRBD2 matches at 15 bases. In germline, CDR1 is SEHNR, CDR2 FQNEAQ (reference sequence). The J segment lost 1 base and the V segment lost 5 bases, leaving 4 bases of the junction unmatched. This CDR3 region has 17 residues. In nucleotides, the CDR3 is TGTGCCAGCAGCCGGACTAGCGGGAGGGCCGGCACAGATACGCAGTATTTT. This translates into CASSRTSGRAGTDTQYF. Looking up the rest from reference TRBV7-9 and TRBJ2-3 gives the full variable domain: DTGVSQNPRHKITKRGQNVTFRCDPISEHNRLYWYRQTLGQGPEFLTYFQNEAQLEKSRLLSDRFSAERPKGSFSTLEIQRTEQGDSAMYLCASSRTSGRAGTDTQYFGPGTRLTVL.

The CDR3 region has the DNA TGTGCCAGCAGTTTAGGTAGGGACAGGGGGGATCAGCCCCAGCATTTT. As protein: CASSLGRDRGDQPQHF. The rearrangement links TRBV12-3 or TRBV12-4 to TRBJ1-5; 11 positions match TRBD1. There are 16 residues in the CDR3. V was pared by 1 base and J by 5 bases, with 4 bases of the junction left unmatched.

The table lists this clonotype with many counts. The chain is built from TRBV7-3 and TRBJ1-1; no firm D call. With 5 bases removed from V and 0 bases from J, the gap between germline ends came to 7 bases. CDR3 length: 13 residues. The germline V gene encodes CDR1 SGHTA and CDR2 FQGTGA. The CDR3 loop is CASSRGLNTEAFF. The CDR3 DNA follows: TGTGCCAGCAGCCGGGGATTGAACACTGAAGCTTTCTTT.

The rearrangement uses TRBV18 and TRBJ1-2; a possible D gene is TRBD1 (5 bases). The V and J ends lost 3 bases and 4 bases respectively, with 15 bases between them. CDR1 is KGHSH and CDR2 is LQKENI in the germline V gene. The CDR3 loop spans 15 amino acids. CDR3 DNA sequence: TGTGCCAGCTCACCTACAAACAGCGGGACCTATGGCTACACCTTC. Protein sequence: CASSPTNSGTYGYTF.

This chain connects TRBV4-3 to TRBJ1-1, with 8 positions matching TRBD1. The CDR3 runs 16 residues. Losses at the gene ends were 0 bases for V and 4 bases for J; bases not matched to a gene: 7. CDR1 LGHNA and CDR2 YSLEER come from the germline V gene. The CDR3 region has the DNA TGCGCCAGCAGCCAAGATCTGGCAGGGGGCATCACTGAAGCTTTCTTT. This translates into CASSQDLAGGITEAFF.

This sequence joins TRBV7-8 and TRBJ2-1; the D is unclear. The V gene's germline CDR1 is SGHVS and CDR2 FQNEAQ. The CDR3 is 14 residues long. V was pared by 5 bases and J by 8 bases, with 16 bases between. CDR3 protein: CASSQKNTDYEQFF. In nucleotides, the CDR3 is TGTGCCAGCAGCCAAAAAAATACCGATTATGAGCAGTTCTTC.

The chain is built from TRBV12-3 or TRBV12-4 and TRBJ2-3; TRBD2 aligns across 12 bases. CDR3 length: 15 amino acids. The V gene end was trimmed by 5 bases and the J gene end by 6 bases; junction bases not matched to a gene: 6. The DNA for the CDR3 is TGTGCCAGCAGTCCTAGCGGGGGGGCTGCGGATACGCAGTATTTT. Translation gives CASSPSGGAADTQYF.